This T cell receptor (beta chain) was documented in a study of cytomegalovirus exposure and HLA in healthy donors. Study observations and caveats: In an earlier analysis, productive rearrangement rates for most beta V segments clustered near 87% or 30%. One variant, a missense change in DCLRE1C, was linked in a later analysis to TCR beta V- and J-gene trimming. The study designated 164 TCR beta chains cytomegalovirus-associated.

The CDR3 totals 16 residues. Germline lookup yields CDR1 MGHRA and CDR2 YSYEKL. V shed 1 base, J shed 4 bases, and the junction held 7 bases outside the gene matches. A note on this clone: Its antigen is not known.

A multiplex PCR was run with 60 Vbeta primers and 13 Jbeta primers. TCRdb keeps only in-frame clones here, not all; method: immunoSEQ multiplex PCR. The sample has 140,000 or so clones, about 80% seen once. This receptor was obtained from a young woman in good health and CMV-seronegative. V is TRBV4-1 and J is TRBJ1-2, with 9 bases lining up with TRBD1. What was sequenced was PBMCs. CDR3: CASSQVPGQGSYGYTF. The CDR3 coding sequence is TGCGCCAGCAGCCAAGTCCCGGGACAGGGCTCCTATGGCTACACCTTC.